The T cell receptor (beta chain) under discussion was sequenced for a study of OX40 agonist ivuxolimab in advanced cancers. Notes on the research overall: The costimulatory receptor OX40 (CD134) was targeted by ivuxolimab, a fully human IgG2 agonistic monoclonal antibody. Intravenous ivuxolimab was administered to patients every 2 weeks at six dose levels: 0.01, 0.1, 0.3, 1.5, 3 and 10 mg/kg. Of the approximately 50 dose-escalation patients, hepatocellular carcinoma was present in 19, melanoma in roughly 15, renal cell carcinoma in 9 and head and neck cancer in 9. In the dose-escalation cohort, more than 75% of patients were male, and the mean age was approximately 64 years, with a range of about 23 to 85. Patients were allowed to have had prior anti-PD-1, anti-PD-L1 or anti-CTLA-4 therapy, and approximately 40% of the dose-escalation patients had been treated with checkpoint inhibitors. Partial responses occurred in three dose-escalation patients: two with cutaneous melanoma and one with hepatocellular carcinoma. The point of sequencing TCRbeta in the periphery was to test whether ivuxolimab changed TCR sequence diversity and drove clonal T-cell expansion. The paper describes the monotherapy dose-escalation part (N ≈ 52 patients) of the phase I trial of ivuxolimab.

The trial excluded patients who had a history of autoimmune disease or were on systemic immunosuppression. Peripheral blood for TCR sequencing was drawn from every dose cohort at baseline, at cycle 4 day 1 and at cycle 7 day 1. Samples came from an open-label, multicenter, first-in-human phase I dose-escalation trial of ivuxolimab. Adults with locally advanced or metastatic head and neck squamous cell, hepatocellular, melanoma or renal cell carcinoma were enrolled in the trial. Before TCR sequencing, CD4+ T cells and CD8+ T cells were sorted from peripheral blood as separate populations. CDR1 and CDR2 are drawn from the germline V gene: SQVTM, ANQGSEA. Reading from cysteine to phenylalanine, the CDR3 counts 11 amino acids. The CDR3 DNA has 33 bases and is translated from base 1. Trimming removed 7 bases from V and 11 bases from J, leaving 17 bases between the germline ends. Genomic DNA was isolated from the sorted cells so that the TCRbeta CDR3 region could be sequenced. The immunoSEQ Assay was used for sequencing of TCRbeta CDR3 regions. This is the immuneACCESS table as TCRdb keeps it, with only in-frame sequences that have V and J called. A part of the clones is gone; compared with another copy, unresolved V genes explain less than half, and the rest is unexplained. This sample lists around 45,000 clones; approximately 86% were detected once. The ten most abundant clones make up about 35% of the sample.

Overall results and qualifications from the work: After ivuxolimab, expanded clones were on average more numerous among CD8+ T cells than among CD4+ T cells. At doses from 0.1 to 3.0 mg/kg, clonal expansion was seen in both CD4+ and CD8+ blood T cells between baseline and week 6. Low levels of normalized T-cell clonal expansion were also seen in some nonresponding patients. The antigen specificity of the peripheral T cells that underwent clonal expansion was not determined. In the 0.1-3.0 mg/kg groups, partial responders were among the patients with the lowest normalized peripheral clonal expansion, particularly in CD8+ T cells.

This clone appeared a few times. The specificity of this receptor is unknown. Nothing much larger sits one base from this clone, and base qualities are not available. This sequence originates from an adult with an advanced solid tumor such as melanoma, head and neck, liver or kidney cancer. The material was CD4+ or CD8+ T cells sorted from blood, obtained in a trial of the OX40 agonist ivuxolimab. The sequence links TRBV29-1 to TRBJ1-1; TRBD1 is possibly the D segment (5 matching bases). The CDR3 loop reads CSARDGEEAFF. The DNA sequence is TGCAGCGCAAGGGACGGCGAAGAGGCTTTCTTT.